The rows below give T cell receptor beta chains drawn from one sample of a study of Ad26.COV2.S vaccination and SARS-CoV-2 variants. TCRdb's table, derived via immunoSEQ multiplex PCR, lists solely in-frame clones and lacks some. The sample carries about 450,000 clones, roughly nine tenths recorded once. This material consisted of peripheral blood, taken in a trial of Ad26.COV2.S vaccine versus placebo. These receptors all stem from a person aged 18 to 65 who received the Ad26.COV2.S COVID-19 vaccine or a placebo. Both conserved end residues are part of each CDR3. Each record gives: J gene, D gene, V gene, clone size, CDR3 DNA, CDR3 protein. D genes are given only for firm matches. Not every row has a clone size; where given, it reads once, few, many or a size class.

>TRBJ1-5|NA|TRBV7-9|NA
TGTGCCAGCAGCTTTAGCTCATCCCAAAAGCCCCAGCATTTT
CASSFSSSQKPQHF
>TRBJ2-7|TRBD1|TRBV24-1|once
TGTGCCACCAGTGACCCCGGGACAGGGCTGGCCGAGCAGTACTTC
CATSDPGTGLAEQYF
>TRBJ2-1|NA|TRBV4-3|NA
TGCGCCAGCAGCCAAGGCGTACAGGGTAATGAGCAGTTCTTC
CASSQGVQGNEQFF
>TRBJ1-2|NA|TRBV7-2|NA
TGTGCCAGCAGCTTTTACAGGAATGGCTACACCTTC
CASSFYRNGYTF
>TRBJ2-1|NA|TRBV5-6|NA
TGTGCCAGCAGCTTAGGGTCTCCTGCAAATGAGCAGTTCTTC
CASSLGSPANEQFF
>TRBJ2-3|TRBD2|TRBV11-3|NA
TGTGCCAGCAGCTTATTTTTTAGCGGGAGGGCCGCAGATACGCAGTATTTT
CASSLFFSGRAADTQYF
>TRBJ2-7|TRBD1|TRBV5-4|NA
TGTGCCAGCAGTTCCGGGACAGGGGACTACGAGCAGTACTTC
CASSSGTGDYEQYF
>TRBJ2-6|NA|TRBV29-1|NA
TGCAGCGTTGAGGCGGGGGCCAACGTCCTGACTTTC
CSVEAGANVLTF
>TRBJ1-1|TRBD1|TRBV28|NA
TGTGCCAGCAGTTTGGGGACAGGGGTCGCTGAAGCTTTCTTT
CASSLGTGVAEAFF
>TRBJ1-2|NA|TRBV9|NA
TGTGCCAGCAGCGCTCAGCAGGGGAACTATGGCTACACCTTC
CASSAQQGNYGYTF
>TRBJ2-5|TRBD2|TRBV2|NA
TGTGCCAGCACCGGGGGGACGGAGGGGACCCAGTACTTC
CASTGGTEGTQYF
>TRBJ2-5|NA|TRBV7-2|NA
TGTGCCAGCAGCTTCACACGGGGAGCGGAAGAGACCCAGTACTTC
CASSFTRGAEETQYF
>TRBJ2-5|NA|TRBV10-3|NA
TGTGCCATCAGTGACGGGGGAGGGGGAGGAGAGACCCAGTACTTC
CAISDGGGGGETQYF
>TRBJ2-5|TRBD2|TRBV13|NA
TGTGCCAGCAGCCACTCGGGGGGGAAAGAGACCCAGTACTTC
CASSHSGGKETQYF
>TRBJ2-1|NA|TRBV2|NA
TGTGCCAGCAGTGAAGGGATAGGGGGTGAGCAGTTCTTC
CASSEGIGGEQFF
>TRBJ2-2|TRBD1|TRBV5-1|NA
TGCGCCACTGGTTTCGGAGACAGGGACACCGGGGAGCTGTTTTTT
CATGFGDRDTGELFF
>TRBJ2-7|TRBD1|TRBV5-1|NA
TGCGCCAGCAGCTCCGGGGACAGCCGGGGCTACGAGCAGTACTTC
CASSSGDSRGYEQYF
>TRBJ2-5|TRBD1|TRBV18|NA
TGTGCCAGCTCAACTCCCGGCCAGACAGGGGCAAAAGAGACCCAGTACTTC
CASSTPGQTGAKETQYF
>TRBJ1-2|NA|TRBV6-5|NA
TGTGCCAGCAGCGCGCCCGCTCGGGGCTACACCTTC
CASSAPARGYTF
>TRBJ2-1|NA|TRBV18|NA
TGTGCCAGCTCACCGACCAGGTTGGGCGGTGAGCAGTTCTTC
CASSPTRLGGEQFF
>TRBJ1-3|NA|TRBV7-9|NA
TGTGCCAGCAGCTTAGGGGTTTCTGGAAACACCATATATTTT
CASSLGVSGNTIYF
>TRBJ2-1|TRBD1|TRBV7-9|NA
TGTGCCAGCAGCTTCCCTGACAGGGTTAATGAGCAGTTCTTC
CASSFPDRVNEQFF
>TRBJ1-2|NA|TRBV27|NA
TGTGCCAGCAGTTTTAGGGCGTCCTATGGCTACACCTTC
CASSFRASYGYTF
>TRBJ1-1|NA|TRBV28|NA
TGTGCCAGCAGTTTACTTGGGGCCGTTGACACTGAAGCTTTCTTT
CASSLLGAVDTEAFF
>TRBJ2-1|TRBD1|TRBV4-2|NA
TGTGCCAGCAGCCAAGATCAGGGGGTGAGCTACAATGAGCAGTTCTTC
CASSQDQGVSYNEQFF
>TRBJ1-4|NA|TRBV2|NA
TGTGCCAGCAGCCTCCAAGGGTTTAATGAAAAACTGTTTTTT
CASSLQGFNEKLFF
>TRBJ2-5|NA|TRBV15|NA
TGTGCCACCAGCAGAGGCTCGCCGGGGGCCGGTCGGGAGACCCAGTACTTC
CATSRGSPGAGRETQYF
>TRBJ1-3|TRBD1|TRBV19|NA
TGTGCCAGTAGTAAAGGGACAGATTACTACTCTGGAAACACCATATATTTT
CASSKGTDYYSGNTIYF
>TRBJ2-1|NA|TRBV7-9|NA
TGTGCCAGCAGCTTAGTCGTGGGAGGATACAATGAGCAGTTCTTC
CASSLVVGGYNEQFF
>TRBJ1-1|NA|TRBV5-1|NA
TGCGCCAGCAGCTTCGGGGCCCCGCTGAACACTGAAGCTTTCTTT
CASSFGAPLNTEAFF
>TRBJ1-5|NA|TRBV5-5|few
TGTGCCAGCAGCTTGGGGTGGGGTTCTAATCAGCCCCAGCATTTT
CASSLGWGSNQPQHF
>TRBJ1-4|NA|TRBV5-4|NA
TGTGCCAGCAGCTTGGGGGGGGGACAAGGTGAAAAACTGTTTTTT
CASSLGGGQGEKLFF
>TRBJ2-7|TRBD2|TRBV9|NA
TGTGCCAGCAGCCCCCAAGGACTAGCGGGGGGGTACGAGCAGTACTTC
CASSPQGLAGGYEQYF
>TRBJ1-1|NA|TRBV6-5|NA
TGTGCCAGCCTCGTTATGGAGGGGAGGAACACTGAAGCTTTCTTT
CASLVMEGRNTEAFF
>TRBJ2-7|NA|TRBV27|NA
TGTGCCAGCAGTAATATCCCGGGACTTCCGTACGAGCAGTACTTC
CASSNIPGLPYEQYF
>TRBJ2-7|NA|TRBV7-9|NA
TGTGCCAGCAGCTTAAACTTTCTCGAGCAGTACTTC
CASSLNFLEQYF